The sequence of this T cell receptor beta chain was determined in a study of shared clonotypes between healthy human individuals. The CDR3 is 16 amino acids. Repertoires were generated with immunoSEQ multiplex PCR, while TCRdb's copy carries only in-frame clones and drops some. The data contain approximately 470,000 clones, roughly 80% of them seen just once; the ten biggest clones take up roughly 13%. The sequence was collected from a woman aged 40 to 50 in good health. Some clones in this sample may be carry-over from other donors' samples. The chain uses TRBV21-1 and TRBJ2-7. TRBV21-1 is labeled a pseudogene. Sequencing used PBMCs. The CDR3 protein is CASSKGKKGPSYEQYF. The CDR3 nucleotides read TGTGCCAGCAGCAAAGGGAAAAAGGGACCCTCCTACGAGCAGTACTTC.